These 21 T cell receptor beta chains came from one sample sequenced in a study of neurological immune-mediated disorders. TCRdb recomputed calls from the 5' RACE reads with MiXCR, one row per CDR3 protein. The data show around 44,000 distinct CDR3 sequences, about 2.5% seen once. The sequencing sample was made of PBMCs. These receptor sequences come from a man aged 30-40 years with multiple sclerosis.

This clonotype has ten or more counts. V gene TRBV6-6 combines with J gene TRBJ1-1, with D unresolved. The V gene lost 0 bases and the J gene lost 0 bases, with 8 bases spanning the gap. The CDR3 is 15 residues long. Germline values: CDR1 MNHNY, CDR2 SVGAGI (reference sequence). For the CDR3, the DNA is TGTGCCAGCAGTTACTCGACCGGAATGAACACTGAAGCTTTCTTT. Translated: CASSYSTGMNTEAFF.

This clonotype has a count of ten or more. The gene calls are TRBV2 and TRBJ1-4; TRBD1 matches 8 bases. CDR1 and CDR2 (germline): SNHLY, FYNNEI. The CDR3 is made up of 12 amino acids. V was pared by 8 bases and J by 4 bases, with 0 bases of the junction left unmatched. The CDR3 spells CASGQGNEKLFF. The DNA for the CDR3 is TGTGCCAGCGGACAGGGTAATGAAAAACTGTTTTTT.

The sample holds many counts of this clonotype. The V call is TRBV3-1, the J call TRBJ2-1, with no clear D. Trimming stripped 1 base from V and 13 bases from J, with 11 bases between. The CDR3 spans 12 residues. The germline V gene has CDR1 LGHDT and CDR2 YNNKEL (reference sequence). The DNA for the CDR3 is TGTGCCAGCAGCCAAGTCCGAGAGTTCCAGTTCTTC. It specifies CASSQVREFQFF.

V usage is TRBV7-9 and J usage is TRBJ2-1; D gene uncertain. This CDR3 has 11 amino acids. CDR1 and CDR2 (germline): SEHNR, FQNEAQ (reference sequence). V lost 0 bases, J lost 9 bases, and 3 bases lay in between. The CDR3 nucleotides are TGTGCCAGCAGCTTAGCCCCTGAGCAGTTCTTC. Translated, it gives CASSLAPEQFF.

This clonotype was found many times. This chain connects TRBV6-5 to TRBJ1-1; D is uncertain. CDR3 length: 13 residues. Looked up from germline, CDR1 is MNHEY and CDR2 is SVGAGI. Trimming took 7 bases from V and 4 from J, leaving 13 bases between them. CDR3 sequence: CASISGGGTEAFF. The DNA for the CDR3 is TGTGCCAGCATAAGTGGCGGCGGCACTGAAGCTTTCTTT.

This clonotype was observed many times. The chain links TRBV2 to TRBJ2-1; D is possibly TRBD1 or TRBD2 (5 bases each). Trimming took 1 base from V and 5 from J, leaving 9 bases between them. CDR3 length: 14 amino acids. CDR1 is SNHLY, CDR2 FYNNEI, per germline. The CDR3 coding sequence is TGTGCCAGCAGTGAAGATGAGGGACACAATGAGCAGTTCTTC. This codes for CASSEDEGHNEQFF.

This clonotype has a count of ten or more. The chain employs TRBV20-1 and TRBJ2-3; no reliable D call. Germline CDR1 DFQATT, CDR2 SNEGSKA (reference sequence). The CDR3 is 13 residues long. Trimming took off 2 bases at V and 7 bases at J, with 13 bases between the two ends. The CDR3 reads CSARLTNENTQYF. In DNA, the CDR3 is TGCAGTGCTAGACTTACTAACGAAAATACGCAGTATTTT.

This clonotype was counted many times. The chain combines TRBV9 with TRBJ2-5, with 9 nucleotides matching TRBD2. The germline CDR1 and CDR2 sequences are SGDLS and YYNGEE. The CDR3 is made up of 17 amino acids. The V gene end was trimmed by 0 bases and the J gene end by 0 bases; junction bases not matched to a gene: 6. CDR3 in amino acids: CASSVEGGGGDQETQYF. The DNA of the CDR3 is TGTGCCAGCAGCGTAGAGGGCGGCGGGGGGGACCAAGAGACCCAGTACTTC.

Many counts were recorded for this clonotype. The chain has TRBV6-5 and TRBJ2-3, with TRBD1 matching 7 bases. Germline CDR1 MNHEY, CDR2 SVGAGI. The CDR3 has 14 residues. After removal of 5 bases from V and 2 bases from J, the junction contained 4 bases not matched to a gene. The CDR3 reads CASSRDSYTDTQYF. CDR3 in DNA: TGTGCCAGCAGTCGGGACAGCTACACAGATACGCAGTATTTT.

This clonotype has a count of ten or more. This chain connects TRBV5-1 to TRBJ2-7; TRBD1 is a possible D gene (6 bases). Trimming removed 4 bases from V and 5 bases from J, with 19 bases in between. The CDR3 has 15 residues. The germline V gene encodes CDR1 SGHRS and CDR2 YFSETQ. The DNA of the CDR3 is TGCGCCAGCAGCCAGACAGGCGTCGTCGACCACGAGCAGTACTTC. Translated: CASSQTGVVDHEQYF.

This clonotype was counted ten times or more. The chain uses TRBV13 and TRBJ2-7; D might be TRBD1 (6 bases). CDR3 size: 14 residues. V gave up 7 bases and J gave up 0 bases, with 13 bases separating them. Germline V CDR1 and CDR2: PRHDT, FYEKMQ (reference sequence). The CDR3 here is CASTLLGGSYEQYF. The CDR3 nucleotides read TGTGCCAGCACCCTCTTAGGGGGCTCCTACGAGCAGTACTTC.

Note on this clonotype: The CDR3 does not end in the conserved phenylalanine or tryptophan, so this is likely a read error. The chain combines TRBV12-3 or TRBV12-4 with TRBJ2-7; 12 positions agree with TRBD2. V gave up 3 bases and J gave up 5 bases; unmatched junction bases: 8. The CDR3 covers 16 residues. The CDR3 nucleotides are TGTGCCAGCAGTTTTCAGGCTAGCGGGAGGGCCCACGAGCAGTACAAC. The encoded protein is CASSFQASGRAHEQYN.

Many counts were recorded for this clonotype. The chain uses TRBV29-1 and TRBJ2-7, with TRBD1 matching over 9 bases. V shed 6 bases, J shed 5 bases, and the junction held 11 bases outside the gene matches. This CDR3 has 14 amino acids. From germline, CDR1 is SQVTM and CDR2 ANQGSEA. The CDR3 nucleotides read TGCAGCGTAATACCGGGACAGGGCGGGAACGAGCAGTACTTC. The encoded protein is CSVIPGQGGNEQYF.

This clonotype showed up many times. The CDR3 DNA follows: TGTGCCAGCAGCTTAGTGGGGGGTCAAGAGACCCAGTACTTC. Amino acids: CASSLVGGQETQYF. The J gene is TRBJ2-5, the V gene TRBV7-9, with D possibly being TRBD2 (6 bases). The CDR3 spans 14 residues. Germline CDR1 is SEHNR and CDR2 is FQNEAQ (reference sequence). The V end lost 1 base, the J end lost 2 bases, and 8 bases lay between the germline ends. The entire variable domain, with the rest obtained from reference TRBV7-9 and TRBJ2-5, is as follows: DTGVSQNPRHKITKRGQNVTFRCDPISEHNRLYWYRQTLGQGPEFLTYFQNEAQLEKSRLLSDRFSAERPKGSFSTLEIQRTEQGDSAMYLCASSLVGGQETQYFGPGTRLLVL.

The V gene is TRBV10-2, the J gene TRBJ2-1; 11 bases align to TRBD2. The junction had 8 bases not matched to a gene; V was cut back by 10 bases and J by 0 bases. Germline CDR1 and CDR2: WSHSY and SAAADI. The CDR3 has 16 amino acids. The CDR3 loop reads CAISSGTSGSYNEQFF. The CDR3 bases are TGCGCCATCAGCAGTGGGACTAGCGGCTCCTACAATGAGCAGTTCTTC.

In this sample, this clonotype turned up many times. CDR3 amino acids: CASSQSLGAYEQYF. The CDR3 DNA reads TGCGCCAGCAGCCAATCCCTAGGGGCCTACGAGCAGTACTTC. V is TRBV4-1 and J is TRBJ2-7; possible D gene TRBD1, 5 bases. This CDR3 comprises 14 residues. Germline CDR1 and CDR2: MGHRA and YSYEKL. Trimming pared 2 bases from V and 2 bases from J, leaving 10 bases between.

This clonotype has at least ten counts. V and J are TRBV7-6 and TRBJ2-5; D unclear. V lost 3 bases to trimming and J lost 10 bases, with 12 bases between them. The CDR3 covers 12 residues. Germline assignment: CDR1 SGHVS and CDR2 FNYEAQ. The CDR3 here is CASSFRPEFQYF. CDR3 coding DNA: TGTGCCAGCAGCTTCAGACCAGAGTTCCAGTACTTC.

This clonotype was counted at least ten times. The gene calls are TRBV13 and TRBJ2-7; D gene ambiguous. The CDR3 loop spans 13 amino acids. Trimming stripped 4 bases from V and 4 bases from J, with 11 bases between. Germline V gene data show CDR1 as PRHDT and CDR2 as FYEKMQ (reference sequence). The CDR3 is CASSSLTAYEQYF. The CDR3 region has the DNA TGTGCCAGCAGCTCCCTCACGGCGTACGAGCAGTACTTC.

This clonotype was observed at least ten times. The J gene is TRBJ1-2, the V gene TRBV20-1, with D uncertain. Trimming stripped 5 bases from V and 1 base from J, with 11 bases between. Germline values: CDR1 DFQATT, CDR2 SNEGSKA (reference sequence). The CDR3 has 13 residues. The CDR3 loop is CSARPTDNYGYTF. As DNA, the CDR3 is TGCAGTGCTCGACCTACCGATAACTATGGCTACACCTTC.

This clonotype occurred many times. In DNA form, the CDR3 reads TGTGCCAGCAGCCGGCTGGGGGGGACAGGGAGTAATTCACCCCTCCACTTT. It translates to CASSRLGGTGSNSPLHF. The chain is built from TRBV7-8 and TRBJ1-6; 9 nucleotides match TRBD1. J was trimmed by 6 bases and V by 5 bases; bases with no gene match: 11. The V gene's germline CDR1 is SGHVS and CDR2 FQNEAQ. The CDR3 runs to 17 residues.

This clonotype has a count of ten or more. The chain is built from TRBV7-9 and TRBJ2-2; 9 nucleotides align to TRBD2. CDR3 length equals 18 residues. The trim removed 1 base at V and 2 bases at J, leaving 8 bases unmatched. Germline assignment: CDR1 SEHNR and CDR2 FQNEAQ (reference sequence). The CDR3 DNA is TGTGCCAGCAGCTTAGACCCCCTAGCGGGACTTAACACCGGGGAGCTGTTTTTT. Protein: CASSLDPLAGLNTGELFF.